These 14 T cell receptor beta chains share one sample of origin, sequenced in a study of shared clonotypes between healthy human individuals. Using immunoSEQ multiplex PCR, the repertoire was profiled, and TCRdb retains in-frame clones only, with some absent. The sample records roughly 1,100,000 clones, roughly 80% being singletons. Sequencing was performed on memory CD4+ T cells sorted from blood. Subset specified: CD45RA-negative fraction. These receptors came from a man younger than 35 in good health.

This clone was picked up one time. V is TRBV5-4 and J is TRBJ1-6, with a weak D call TRBD1 (5 bases). Trimming took 3 bases from V and 6 from J, leaving 16 bases between them. This CDR3 region has 16 residues. CDR1 SGHNT and CDR2 YYREEE come from the germline V gene (reference sequence). In nucleotides, the CDR3 is TGTGCCAGCAGCTCGACAGACGGGTTGTTTAATTCACCCCTCCACTTT. It codes for CASSSTDGLFNSPLHF.

The J gene is TRBJ1-1, the V gene TRBV7-9, with 12 bases aligning to TRBD1. The CDR3 consists of 15 residues. The V gene's germline CDR1 is SEHNR and CDR2 FQNEAQ (reference sequence). J was trimmed by 11 bases and V by 3 bases; bases with no gene match: 10. The CDR3 nucleotides are TGTGCCAGCAGCTTCGATAGTGGGACAGGGGGCATCGCTTTCTTT. Residues: CASSFDSGTGGIAFF.

The CDR3 here is CASSQGLAGADTQYF. The CDR3 nucleotides read TGCGCCAGCAGCCAAGGGCTAGCGGGGGCGGATACGCAGTATTTT. V gene TRBV4-1 combines with J gene TRBJ2-3; 10 bases fit TRBD2. The CDR3 length is 15 residues. The germline CDR1 and CDR2 sequences are MGHRA and YSYEKL. Trimming at V came to 1 base and at J to 6 bases, leaving 4 bases not matched to a gene.

The chain links TRBV7-9 to TRBJ1-2, with 7 bases aligning to TRBD1. CDR1 and CDR2 (germline): SEHNR, FQNEAQ (reference sequence). CDR3 length: 14 residues. After removal of 1 base from V and 7 bases from J, the junction contained 6 bases not matched to a gene. The CDR3 region has the DNA TGTGCCAGCAGCTTAGGCGGACAGGCTAGTGGCTACACCTTC. It translates to CASSLGGQASGYTF.

The genes are TRBV27 and TRBJ2-5; D gene unclear. The CDR3 contains 15 residues. Trimming left V 5 bases short and J 3 bases short, with 16 bases between. CDR1 and CDR2 (germline): MNHEY, SMNVEV (reference sequence). CDR3 bases: TGTGCCAGCAGTGTTACAGTTATTCTAAAAGAGACCCAGTACTTC. This codes for CASSVTVILKETQYF.

The gene calls are TRBV7-2 and TRBJ2-3; no definite D call. V was cut by 0 bases and J by 2 bases, with 9 bases left in between. The CDR3 has 15 residues. Germline V gene data show CDR1 as SGHTA and CDR2 as FQGNSA. For the CDR3, the DNA is TGTGCCAGCAGCTTAGCCCCAAGGTACACAGATACGCAGTATTTT. Amino acids: CASSLAPRYTDTQYF. Full variable domain (missing parts from reference TRBV7-2 and TRBJ2-3): GAGVSQSPSNKVTEKGKDVELRCDPISGHTALYWYRQSLGQGLEFLIYFQGNSAPDKSGLPSDRFSAERTGGSVSTLTIQRTQQEDSAVYLCASSLAPRYTDTQYFGPGTRLTVL.

Concerning this clone: One junction end disagrees with the germline gene, perhaps due to a read error. This chain connects TRBV7-7 to TRBJ1-5; D remains unclear. Per the germline V gene, CDR1 is SSHAT and CDR2 is FNYEAQ (reference sequence). The CDR3 contains 13 residues. DNA for the CDR3: TGTGCTAGCAGCTTAGGCCACAATCAGCCCCAGCATTTT. It is translated as CASSLGHNQPQHF.

The chain employs TRBV5-1 and TRBJ1-3; unclear D gene. The CDR3 totals 15 residues. The V and J ends lost 2 bases and 0 bases respectively, with 9 bases between them. In germline, CDR1 is SGHRS, CDR2 YFSETQ. CDR3 sequence: CASSFEGGSGNTIYF. The CDR3 DNA reads as TGCGCCAGCAGCTTTGAGGGTGGCTCTGGAAACACCATATATTTT.

The rearrangement joins TRBV20-1 to TRBJ2-3; D uncertain. Germline CDR1 is DFQATT and CDR2 is SNEGSKA (reference sequence). Trimming left V 3 bases short and J 4 bases short, with 5 bases between. The CDR3 length is 11 residues. The CDR3 nucleotides are TGCAGTGCTAGGATATCAGATACGCAGTATTTT. Residues: CSARISDTQYF.

The chain links TRBV4-1 to TRBJ1-2, with 11 bases that match TRBD1. The germline V gene has CDR1 MGHRA and CDR2 YSYEKL. This CDR3 comprises 17 residues. J lost 8 bases, V lost 4 bases, and 15 bases had no gene match. The CDR3 sequence: CASSLGYSGQGARGYTF. CDR3 bases: TGCGCCAGCAGCCTAGGGTACAGCGGACAGGGGGCGAGAGGCTACACCTTC.

The chain employs TRBV7-8 and TRBJ1-2, with D perhaps TRBD1 (5 bases). The CDR3 contains 15 residues. Germline CDR1 reads SGHVS; CDR2 reads FQNEAQ. V lost 7 bases to trimming and J lost 8 bases, with 23 bases between them. The chain's CDR3 is CASNYDGEGKNGYTF. DNA of the CDR3: TGTGCCAGCAATTACGACGGGGAGGGGAAGAACGGCTACACCTTC.

The chain uses TRBV7-2 and TRBJ2-5; 9 bases line up with TRBD2. The CDR3 consists of 15 residues. The V and J ends lost 6 bases and 5 bases, in that order; junction bases with no gene match: 10. The V gene's germline CDR1 is SGHTA and CDR2 FQGNSA. CDR3 sequence reads: CASREGDSGSETQYF. As DNA, the CDR3 is TGTGCCAGCAGGGAAGGGGATAGCGGGAGCGAGACCCAGTACTTC.

V is TRBV12-5 and J is TRBJ1-1; TRBD1 agrees at 7 bases. The CDR3 has 19 amino acids. CDR1 is LGHNT and CDR2 is FRNRAP in the germline V gene. J gave up 1 base and V 7 bases, and 21 bases lay outside the gene matches. CDR3 sequence reads: CASVFPGTELNFTNTEAFF. CDR3 sequence (DNA): TGTGCTAGTGTCTTCCCGGGGACAGAACTAAACTTTACGAACACTGAAGCTTTCTTT. Using reference TRBV12-5 and TRBJ1-1 for the parts outside the CDR3, the full variable domain is DARVTQTPRHKVTEMGQEVTMRCQPILGHNTVFWYRQTMMQGLELLAYFRNRAPLDDSGMPKDRFSAEMPDATLATLKIQPSEPRDSAVYFCASVFPGTELNFTNTEAFFGQGTRLTVV.

The chain carries TRBV19 and TRBJ2-7; D is possibly TRBD2 (5 bases). CDR1 and CDR2 (germline): LNHDA, SQIVND (reference sequence). The V gene lost 9 bases and the J gene lost 5 bases, with 17 bases spanning the gap. The length of the CDR3 is 13 residues. Here the CDR3 DNA reads TGTGCCAGCTCTTGGACTCGAAGCGACGAGCAGTACTTC. Translated, it gives CASSWTRSDEQYF.